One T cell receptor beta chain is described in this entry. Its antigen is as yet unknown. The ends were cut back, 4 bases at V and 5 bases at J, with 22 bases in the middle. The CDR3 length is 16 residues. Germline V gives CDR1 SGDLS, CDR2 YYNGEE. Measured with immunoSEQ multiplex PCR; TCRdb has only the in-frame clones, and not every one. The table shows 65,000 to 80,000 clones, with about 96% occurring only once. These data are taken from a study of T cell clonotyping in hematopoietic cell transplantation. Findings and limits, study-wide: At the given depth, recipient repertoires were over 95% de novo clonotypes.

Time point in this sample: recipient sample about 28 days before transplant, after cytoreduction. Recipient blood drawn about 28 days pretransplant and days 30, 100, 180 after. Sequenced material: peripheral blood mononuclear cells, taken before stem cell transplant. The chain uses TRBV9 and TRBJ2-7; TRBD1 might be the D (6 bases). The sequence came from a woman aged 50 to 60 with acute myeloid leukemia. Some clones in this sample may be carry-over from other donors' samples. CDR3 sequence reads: CASSPRRDTQGHEQYF. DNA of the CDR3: TGTGCCAGCAGCCCACGCCGGGACACCCAAGGCCACGAGCAGTACTTC.